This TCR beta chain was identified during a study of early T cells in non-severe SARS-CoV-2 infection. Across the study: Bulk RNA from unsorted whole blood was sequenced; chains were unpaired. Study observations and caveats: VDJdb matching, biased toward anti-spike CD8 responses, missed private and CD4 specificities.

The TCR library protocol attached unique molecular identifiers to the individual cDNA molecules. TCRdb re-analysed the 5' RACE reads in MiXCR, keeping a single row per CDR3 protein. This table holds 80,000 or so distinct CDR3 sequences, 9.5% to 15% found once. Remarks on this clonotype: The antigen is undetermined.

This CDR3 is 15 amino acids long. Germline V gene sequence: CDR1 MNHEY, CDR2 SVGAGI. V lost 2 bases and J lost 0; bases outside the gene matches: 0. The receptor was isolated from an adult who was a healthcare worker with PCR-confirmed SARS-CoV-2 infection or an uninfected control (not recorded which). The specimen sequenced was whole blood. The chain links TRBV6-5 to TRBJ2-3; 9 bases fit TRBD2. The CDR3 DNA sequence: TGTGCCAGCAGTTACACTAGCGGGAGCACAGATACGCAGTATTTT. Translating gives CASSYTSGSTDTQYF.